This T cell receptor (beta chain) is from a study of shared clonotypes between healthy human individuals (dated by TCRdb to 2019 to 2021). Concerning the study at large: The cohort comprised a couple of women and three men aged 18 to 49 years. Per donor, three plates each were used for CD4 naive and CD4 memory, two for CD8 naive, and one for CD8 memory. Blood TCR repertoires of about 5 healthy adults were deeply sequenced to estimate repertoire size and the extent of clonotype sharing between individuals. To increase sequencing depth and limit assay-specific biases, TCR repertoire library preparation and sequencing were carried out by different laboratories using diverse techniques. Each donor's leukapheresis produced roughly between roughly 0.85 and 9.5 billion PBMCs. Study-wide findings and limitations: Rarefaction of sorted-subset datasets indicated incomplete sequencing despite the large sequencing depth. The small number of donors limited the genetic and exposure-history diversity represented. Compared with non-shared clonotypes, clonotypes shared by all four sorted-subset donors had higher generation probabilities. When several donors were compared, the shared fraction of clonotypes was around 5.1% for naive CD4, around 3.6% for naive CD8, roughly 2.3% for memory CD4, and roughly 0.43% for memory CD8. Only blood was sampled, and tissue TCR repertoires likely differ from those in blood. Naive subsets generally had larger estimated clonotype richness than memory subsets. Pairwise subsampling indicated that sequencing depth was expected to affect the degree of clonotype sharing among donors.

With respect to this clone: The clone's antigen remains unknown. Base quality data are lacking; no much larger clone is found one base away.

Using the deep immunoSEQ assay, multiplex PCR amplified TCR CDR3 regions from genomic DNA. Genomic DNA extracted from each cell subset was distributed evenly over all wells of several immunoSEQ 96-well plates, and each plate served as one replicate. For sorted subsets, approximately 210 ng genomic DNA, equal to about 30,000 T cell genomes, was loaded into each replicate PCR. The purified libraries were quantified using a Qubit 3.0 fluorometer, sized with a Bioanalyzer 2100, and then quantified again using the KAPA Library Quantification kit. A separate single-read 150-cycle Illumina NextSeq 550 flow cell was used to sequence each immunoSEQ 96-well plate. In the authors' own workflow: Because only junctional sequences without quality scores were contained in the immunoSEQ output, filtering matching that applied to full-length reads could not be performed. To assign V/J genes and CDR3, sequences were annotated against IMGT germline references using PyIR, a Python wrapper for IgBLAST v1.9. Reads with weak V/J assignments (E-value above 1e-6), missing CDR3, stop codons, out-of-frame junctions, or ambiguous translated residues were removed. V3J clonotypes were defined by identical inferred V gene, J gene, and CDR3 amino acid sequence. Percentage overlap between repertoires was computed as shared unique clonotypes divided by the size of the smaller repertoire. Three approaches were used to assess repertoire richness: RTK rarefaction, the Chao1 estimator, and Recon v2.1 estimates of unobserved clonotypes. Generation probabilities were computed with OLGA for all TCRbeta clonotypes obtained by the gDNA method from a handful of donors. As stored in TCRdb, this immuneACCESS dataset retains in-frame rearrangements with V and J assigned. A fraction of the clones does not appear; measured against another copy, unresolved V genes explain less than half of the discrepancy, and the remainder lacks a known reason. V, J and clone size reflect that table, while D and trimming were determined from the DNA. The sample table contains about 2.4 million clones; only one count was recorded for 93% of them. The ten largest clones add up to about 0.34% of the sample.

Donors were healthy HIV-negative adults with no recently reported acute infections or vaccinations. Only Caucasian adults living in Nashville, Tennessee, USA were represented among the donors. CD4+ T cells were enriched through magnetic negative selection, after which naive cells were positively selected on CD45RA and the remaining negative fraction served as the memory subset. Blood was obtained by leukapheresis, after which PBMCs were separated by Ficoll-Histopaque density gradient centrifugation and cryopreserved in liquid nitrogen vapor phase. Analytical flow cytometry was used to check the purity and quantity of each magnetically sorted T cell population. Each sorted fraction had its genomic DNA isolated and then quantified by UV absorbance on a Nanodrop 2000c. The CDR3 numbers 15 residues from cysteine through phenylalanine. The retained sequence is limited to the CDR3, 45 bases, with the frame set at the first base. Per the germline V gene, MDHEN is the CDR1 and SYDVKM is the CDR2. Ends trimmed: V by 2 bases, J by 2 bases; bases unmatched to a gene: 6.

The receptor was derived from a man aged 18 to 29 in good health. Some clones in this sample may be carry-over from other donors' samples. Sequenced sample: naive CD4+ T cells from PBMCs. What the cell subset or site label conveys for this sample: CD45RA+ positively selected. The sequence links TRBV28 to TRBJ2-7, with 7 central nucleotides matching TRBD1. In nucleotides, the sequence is TGTGCCAGCAGTTTAGGGACAGCGATAACCTACGAGCAGTACTTC. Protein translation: CASSLGTAITYEQYF. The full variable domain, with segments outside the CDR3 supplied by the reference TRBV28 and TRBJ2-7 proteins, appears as DVKVTQSSRYLVKRTGEKVFLECVQDMDHENMFWYRQDPGLGLRLIYFSYDVKMKEKGDIPEGYSVSREKKERFSLILESASTNQTSMYLCASSLGTAITYEQYFGPGTRLTVT.